Sequencing of this T cell receptor beta chain was carried out in a study of control samples from healthy donors and cancer patients. The repertoire was sequenced with immunoSEQ multiplex PCR; TCRdb's copy has only in-frame clones and lacks some. The profile covers fewer than 200,000 clones, with roughly 89% appearing a single time and 1.4% taken by the ten largest. Deletions cut 0 bases from V and 7 bases from J, with 10 bases between. The CDR3 length is 15 residues. The germline V gene encodes CDR1 SGHVS and CDR2 FQNEAQ. The clonotype comes from a woman in her forties or fifties in good health. The sample taken for sequencing was blood. The chain is built from TRBV7-8 and TRBJ1-6; no definite D call. CDR3 nucleotide sequence: TGTGCCAGCAGCTTAGCAGGGTTAGGGAATTCACCCCTCCACTTT. Translating gives CASSLAGLGNSPLHF. The entire variable domain, with the rest obtained from reference TRBV7-8 and TRBJ1-6, is as follows: GAGVSQSPRYKVAKRGQDVALRCDPISGHVSLFWYQQALGQGPEFLTYFQNEAQLDKSGLPSDRFFAERPEGSVSTLKIQRTQQEDSAVYLCASSLAGLGNSPLHFGNGTRLTVT.